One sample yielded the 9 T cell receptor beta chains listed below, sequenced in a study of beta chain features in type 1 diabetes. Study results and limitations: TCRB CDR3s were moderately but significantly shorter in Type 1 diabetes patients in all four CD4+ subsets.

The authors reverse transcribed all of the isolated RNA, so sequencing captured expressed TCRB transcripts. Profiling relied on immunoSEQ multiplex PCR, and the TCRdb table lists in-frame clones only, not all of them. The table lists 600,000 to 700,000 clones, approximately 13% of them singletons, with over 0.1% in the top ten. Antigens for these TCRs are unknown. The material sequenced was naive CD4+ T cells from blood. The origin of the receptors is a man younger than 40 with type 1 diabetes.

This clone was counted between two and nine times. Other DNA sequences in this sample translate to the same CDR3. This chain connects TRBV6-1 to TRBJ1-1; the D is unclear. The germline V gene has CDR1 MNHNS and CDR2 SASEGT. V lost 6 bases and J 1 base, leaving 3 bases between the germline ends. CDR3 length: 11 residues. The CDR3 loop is CASSRNTEAFF. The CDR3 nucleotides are TGTGCCAGCAGCCGGAACACTGAAGCTTTCTTT.

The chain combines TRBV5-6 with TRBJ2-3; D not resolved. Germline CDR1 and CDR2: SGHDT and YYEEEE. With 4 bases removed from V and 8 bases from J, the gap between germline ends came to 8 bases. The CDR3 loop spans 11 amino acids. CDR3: CASSQRGTQYF. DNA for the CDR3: TGTGCCAGCAGCCAACGAGGTACGCAGTATTTT.

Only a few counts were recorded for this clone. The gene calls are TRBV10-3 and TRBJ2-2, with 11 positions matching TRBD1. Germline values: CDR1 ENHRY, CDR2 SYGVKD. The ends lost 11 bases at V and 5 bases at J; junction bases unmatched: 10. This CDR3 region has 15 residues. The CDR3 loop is CASRDRGVETGELFF. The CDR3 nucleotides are TGTGCCTCCCGGGACAGGGGGGTCGAGACCGGGGAGCTGTTTTTT.

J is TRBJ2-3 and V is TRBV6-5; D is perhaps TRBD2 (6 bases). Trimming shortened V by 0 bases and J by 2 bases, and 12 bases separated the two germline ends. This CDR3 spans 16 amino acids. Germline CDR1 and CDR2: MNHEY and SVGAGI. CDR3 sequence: CASSYSREILTDTQYF. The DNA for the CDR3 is TGTGCCAGCAGTTACTCGCGGGAAATCCTCACAGATACGCAGTATTTT.

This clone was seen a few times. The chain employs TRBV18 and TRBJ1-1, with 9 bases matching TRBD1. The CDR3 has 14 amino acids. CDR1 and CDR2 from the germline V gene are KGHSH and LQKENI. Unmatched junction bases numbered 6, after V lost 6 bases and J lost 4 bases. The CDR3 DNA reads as TGTGCCAGCTCCCGACAGGGGGGAGTCACTGAAGCTTTCTTT. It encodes CASSRQGGVTEAFF.

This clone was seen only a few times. The CDR3 DNA reads TGTGCCAGCAGCTCCGGGACAGGGGGCAATGAGCAGTTCTTC. Translating it yields CASSSGTGGNEQFF. The chain is built from TRBV7-9 and TRBJ2-1; the match to TRBD1 covers 11 bases. The CDR3 contains 14 residues. Germline V CDR1 and CDR2: SEHNR, FQNEAQ (reference sequence). V was pared by 4 bases and J by 6 bases, with 2 bases of the junction left unmatched.

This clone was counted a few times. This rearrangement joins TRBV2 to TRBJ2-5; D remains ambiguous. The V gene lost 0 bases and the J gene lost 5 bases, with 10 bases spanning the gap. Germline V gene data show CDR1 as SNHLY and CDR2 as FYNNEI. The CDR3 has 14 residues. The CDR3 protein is CASSEASRRETQYF. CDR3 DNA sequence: TGTGCCAGCAGTGAAGCGTCTAGGCGGGAGACCCAGTACTTC.

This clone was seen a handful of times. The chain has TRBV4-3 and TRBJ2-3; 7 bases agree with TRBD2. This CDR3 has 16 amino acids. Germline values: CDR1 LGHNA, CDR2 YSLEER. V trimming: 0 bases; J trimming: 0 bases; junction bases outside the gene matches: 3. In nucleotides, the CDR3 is TGCGCCAGCAGCCAAGATTTGCGGGGGAGCACAGATACGCAGTATTTT. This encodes CASSQDLRGSTDTQYF.

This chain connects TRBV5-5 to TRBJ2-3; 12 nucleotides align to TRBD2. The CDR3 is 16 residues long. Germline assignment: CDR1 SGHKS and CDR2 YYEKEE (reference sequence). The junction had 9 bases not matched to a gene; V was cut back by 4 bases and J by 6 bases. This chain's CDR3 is CASSPGLAGPVDTQYF. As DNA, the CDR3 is TGTGCCAGCAGCCCCGGACTAGCGGGGCCCGTGGATACGCAGTATTTT. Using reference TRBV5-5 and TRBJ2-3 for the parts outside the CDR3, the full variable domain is DAGVTQSPTHLIKTRGQQVTLRCSPISGHKSVSWYQQVLGQGPQFIFQYYEKEERGRGNFPDRFSARQFPNYSSELNVNALLLGDSALYLCASSPGLAGPVDTQYFGPGTRLTVL.